This section outlines one T cell receptor beta chain sequence together with its context. The CDR3 extends over 13 amino acids. The germline CDR1 and CDR2 sequences are LGHNA and YSLEER. V lost 4 bases and J lost 11; bases outside the gene matches: 6. These data are taken from a study of blood T cell repertoires in COVID-19. Study background: From the United States, Italy and Spain came samples of acute and convalescent COVID-19. The cDNA or gDNA used as material had been derived from T cells, B-cell-depleted T cells, or PBMCs.

Under the authors' procedure: Amplification of reference gene primers was used by the study to estimate nucleated cell counts. Assay: immunoSEQ multiplex PCR; the TCRdb copy retains only in-frame clones and omits some. The V and J calls and clone size were taken over from that table, and D and trimming were inferred from the DNA. In the table there are about 120,000 clones, around nine tenths of which are singletons. The chain recombines TRBV4-3 with TRBJ1-5; 9 nucleotides agree with TRBD1. Sequencing input: peripheral blood. The receptor's source is a man in his fifties with acute or convalescent COVID-19. CDR3: CASSPGQGRAQHF. The CDR3 bases are TGCGCCAGCAGCCCCGGACAGGGGAGGGCCCAGCATTTT.